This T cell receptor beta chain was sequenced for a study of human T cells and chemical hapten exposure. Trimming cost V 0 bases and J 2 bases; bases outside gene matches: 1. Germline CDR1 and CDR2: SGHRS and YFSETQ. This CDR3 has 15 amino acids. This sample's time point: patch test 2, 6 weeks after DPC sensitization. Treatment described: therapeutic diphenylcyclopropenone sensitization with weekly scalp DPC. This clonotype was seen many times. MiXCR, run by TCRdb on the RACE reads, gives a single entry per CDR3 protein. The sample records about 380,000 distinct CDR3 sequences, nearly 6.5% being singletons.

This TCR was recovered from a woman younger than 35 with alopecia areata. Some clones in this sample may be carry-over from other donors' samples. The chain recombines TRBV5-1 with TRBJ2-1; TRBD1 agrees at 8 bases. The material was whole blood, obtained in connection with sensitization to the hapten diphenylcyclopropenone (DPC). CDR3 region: CASSLGTGTYNEQFF. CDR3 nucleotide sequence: TGCGCCAGCAGCTTGGGGACAGGGACCTACAATGAGCAGTTCTTC.